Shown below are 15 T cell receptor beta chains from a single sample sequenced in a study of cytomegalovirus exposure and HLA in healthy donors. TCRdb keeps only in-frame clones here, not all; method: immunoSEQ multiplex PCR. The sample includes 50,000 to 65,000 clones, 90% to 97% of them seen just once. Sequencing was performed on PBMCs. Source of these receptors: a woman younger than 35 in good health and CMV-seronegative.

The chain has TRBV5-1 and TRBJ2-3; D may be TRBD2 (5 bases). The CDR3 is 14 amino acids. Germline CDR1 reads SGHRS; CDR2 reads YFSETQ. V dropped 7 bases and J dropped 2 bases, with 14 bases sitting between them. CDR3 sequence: CASRLTPYTDTQYF. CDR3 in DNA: TGCGCCAGCCGACTAACCCCGTACACAGATACGCAGTATTTT.

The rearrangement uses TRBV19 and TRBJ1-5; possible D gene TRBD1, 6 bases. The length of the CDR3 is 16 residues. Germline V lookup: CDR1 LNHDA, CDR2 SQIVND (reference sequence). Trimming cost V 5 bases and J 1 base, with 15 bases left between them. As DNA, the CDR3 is TGTGCCAGTAGTGCGGGGGGGCCGTGGAGCAATCAGCCCCAGCATTTT. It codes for CASSAGGPWSNQPQHF.

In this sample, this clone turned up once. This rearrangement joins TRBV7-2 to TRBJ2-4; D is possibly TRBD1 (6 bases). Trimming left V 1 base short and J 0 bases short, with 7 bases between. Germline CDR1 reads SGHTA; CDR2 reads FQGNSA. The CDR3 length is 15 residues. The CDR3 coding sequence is TGTGCCAGCAGCTTAGGGGGGCTAGCCAAAAACATTCAGTACTTC. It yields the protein CASSLGGLAKNIQYF. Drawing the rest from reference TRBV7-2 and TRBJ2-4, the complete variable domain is GAGVSQSPSNKVTEKGKDVELRCDPISGHTALYWYRQSLGQGLEFLIYFQGNSAPDKSGLPSDRFSAERTGGSVSTLTIQRTQQEDSAVYLCASSLGGLAKNIQYFGAGTRLSVL.

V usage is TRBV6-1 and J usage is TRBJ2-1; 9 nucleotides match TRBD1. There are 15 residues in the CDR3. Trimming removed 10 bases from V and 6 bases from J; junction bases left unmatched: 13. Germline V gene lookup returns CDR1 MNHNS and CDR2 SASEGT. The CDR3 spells CATVRGPDRGNEQFF. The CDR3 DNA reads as TGTGCCACCGTCAGGGGCCCGGACAGGGGCAATGAGCAGTTCTTC.

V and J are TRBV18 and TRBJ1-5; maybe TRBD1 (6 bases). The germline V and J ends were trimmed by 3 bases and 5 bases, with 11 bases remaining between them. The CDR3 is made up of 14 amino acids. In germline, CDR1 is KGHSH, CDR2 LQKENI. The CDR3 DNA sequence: TGTGCCAGCTCACCTGCGGGGGCGGATCAGCCCCAGCATTTT. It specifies CASSPAGADQPQHF.

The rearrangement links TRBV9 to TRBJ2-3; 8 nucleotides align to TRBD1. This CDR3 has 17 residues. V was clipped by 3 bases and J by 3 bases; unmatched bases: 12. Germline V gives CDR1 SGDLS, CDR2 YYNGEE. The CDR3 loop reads CASSDGRTGRITDTQYF. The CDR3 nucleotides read TGTGCCAGCAGCGACGGCCGGACAGGGCGGATTACAGATACGCAGTATTTT.

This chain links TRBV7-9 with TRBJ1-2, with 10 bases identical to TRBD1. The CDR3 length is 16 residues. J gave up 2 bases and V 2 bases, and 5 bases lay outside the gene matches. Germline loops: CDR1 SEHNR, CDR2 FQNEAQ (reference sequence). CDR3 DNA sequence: TGTGCCAGCAGCTTATCCAAGGGACAGGGGAACTATGGCTACACCTTC. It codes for CASSLSKGQGNYGYTF.

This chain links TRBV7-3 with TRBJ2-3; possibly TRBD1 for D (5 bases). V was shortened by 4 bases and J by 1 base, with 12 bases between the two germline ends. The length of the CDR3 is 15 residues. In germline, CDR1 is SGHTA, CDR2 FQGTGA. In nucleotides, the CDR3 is TGTGCCAGCAGCTCGCTAGGGGTGGGCACAGATACGCAGTATTTT. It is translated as CASSSLGVGTDTQYF.

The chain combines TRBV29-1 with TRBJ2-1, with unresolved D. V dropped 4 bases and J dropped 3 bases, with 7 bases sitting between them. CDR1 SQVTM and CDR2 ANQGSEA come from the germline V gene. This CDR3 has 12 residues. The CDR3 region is CSVAGFYNEQFF. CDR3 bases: TGCAGCGTTGCCGGGTTCTACAATGAGCAGTTCTTC.

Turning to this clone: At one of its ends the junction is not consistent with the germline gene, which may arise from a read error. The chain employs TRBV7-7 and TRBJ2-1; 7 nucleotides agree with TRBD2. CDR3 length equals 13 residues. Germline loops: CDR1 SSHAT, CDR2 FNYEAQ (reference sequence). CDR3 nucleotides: TGTGCTAGCAGCTTAGGAGCGGGGAATGAGCAGTTCTTC. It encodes CASSLGAGNEQFF. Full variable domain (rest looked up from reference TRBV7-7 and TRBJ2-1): GAGVSQSPRYKVTKRGQDVTLRCDPISSHATLYWYQQALGQGPEFLTYFNYEAQPDKSGLPSDRFSAERPEGSISTLTIQRTEQRDSAMYRCASSLGAGNEQFFGPGTRLTVL.

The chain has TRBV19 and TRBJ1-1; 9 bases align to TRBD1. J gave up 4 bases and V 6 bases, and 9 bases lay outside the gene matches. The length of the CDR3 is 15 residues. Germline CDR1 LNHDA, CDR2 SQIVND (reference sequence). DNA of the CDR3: TGTGCCAGTAGCCCGACAGGGGGGGAGGCCACTGAAGCTTTCTTT. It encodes CASSPTGGEATEAFF.

The CDR3 spells CASSPGGLAGRPGETQYF. Here the CDR3 DNA reads TGTGCCAGCAGCCCCGGCGGGCTAGCGGGGCGGCCCGGCGAGACCCAGTACTTC. This sequence joins TRBV7-9 and TRBJ2-5, with 9 bases aligning to TRBD2. Germline CDR1 SEHNR, CDR2 FQNEAQ (reference sequence). V was clipped by 5 bases and J by 5 bases; unmatched bases: 18. The CDR3 length is 18 residues.

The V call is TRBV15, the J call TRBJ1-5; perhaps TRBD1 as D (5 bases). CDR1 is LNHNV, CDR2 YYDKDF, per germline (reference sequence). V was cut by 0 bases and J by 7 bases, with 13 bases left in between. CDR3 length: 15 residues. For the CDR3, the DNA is TGTGCCACCAGCAGAGATTGGGGCAACGGGCAGCCCCAGCATTTT. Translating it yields CATSRDWGNGQPQHF.

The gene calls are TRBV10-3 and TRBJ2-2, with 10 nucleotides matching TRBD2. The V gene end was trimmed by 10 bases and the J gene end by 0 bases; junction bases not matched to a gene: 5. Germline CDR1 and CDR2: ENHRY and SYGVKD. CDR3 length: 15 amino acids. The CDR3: CATTLAGANTGELFF. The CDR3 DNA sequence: TGTGCCACCACCCTAGCGGGGGCGAACACCGGGGAGCTGTTTTTT.

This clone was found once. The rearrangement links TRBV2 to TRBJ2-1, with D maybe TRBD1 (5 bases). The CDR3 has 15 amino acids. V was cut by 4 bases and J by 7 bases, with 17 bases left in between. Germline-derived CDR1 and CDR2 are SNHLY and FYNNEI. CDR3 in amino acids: CASSVGRAVRNEQFF. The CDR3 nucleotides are TGTGCCAGCAGTGTGGGCAGGGCGGTTCGTAATGAGCAGTTCTTC.